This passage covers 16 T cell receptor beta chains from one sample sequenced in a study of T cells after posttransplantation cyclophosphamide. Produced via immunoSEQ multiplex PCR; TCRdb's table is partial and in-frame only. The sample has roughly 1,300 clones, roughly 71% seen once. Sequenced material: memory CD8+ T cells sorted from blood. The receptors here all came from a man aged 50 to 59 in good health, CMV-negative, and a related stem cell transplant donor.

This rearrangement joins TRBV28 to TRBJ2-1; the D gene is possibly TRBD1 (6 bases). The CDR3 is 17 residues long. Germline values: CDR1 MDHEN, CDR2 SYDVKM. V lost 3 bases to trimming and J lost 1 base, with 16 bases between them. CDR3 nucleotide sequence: TGTGCCAGCAGTTTGTTCATACAGGGAAGTTCCTACAATGAGCAGTTCTTC. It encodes CASSLFIQGSSYNEQFF.

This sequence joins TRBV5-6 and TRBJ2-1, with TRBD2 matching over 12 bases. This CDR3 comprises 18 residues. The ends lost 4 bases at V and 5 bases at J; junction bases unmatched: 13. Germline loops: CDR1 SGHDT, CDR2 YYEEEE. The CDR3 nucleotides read TGTGCCAGCAGCCGAGGACTAGCGGGAATTACTACGAACAATGAGCAGTTCTTC. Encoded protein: CASSRGLAGITTNNEQFF.

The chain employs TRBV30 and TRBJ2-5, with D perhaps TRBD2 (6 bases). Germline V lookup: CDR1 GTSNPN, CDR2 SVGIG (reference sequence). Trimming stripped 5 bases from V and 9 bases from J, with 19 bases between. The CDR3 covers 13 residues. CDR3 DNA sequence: TGTGCCTGGGCTTTCGGGGGAGGTTCCCCCCAGTACTTC. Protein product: CAWAFGGGSPQYF.

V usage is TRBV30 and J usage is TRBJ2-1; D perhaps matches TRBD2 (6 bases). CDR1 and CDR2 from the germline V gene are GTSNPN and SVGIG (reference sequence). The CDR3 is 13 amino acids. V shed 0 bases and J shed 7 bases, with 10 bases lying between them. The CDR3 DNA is TGTGCCTGGAGTGTTGGAGGGTGGAATGAGCAGTTCTTC. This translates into CAWSVGGWNEQFF. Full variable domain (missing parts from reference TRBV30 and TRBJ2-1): SQTIHQWPATLVQPVGSPLSLECTVEGTSNPNLYWYRQAAGRGLQLLFYSVGIGQISSEVPQNLSASRPQDRQFILSSKKLLLSDSGFYLCAWSVGGWNEQFFGPGTRLTVL.

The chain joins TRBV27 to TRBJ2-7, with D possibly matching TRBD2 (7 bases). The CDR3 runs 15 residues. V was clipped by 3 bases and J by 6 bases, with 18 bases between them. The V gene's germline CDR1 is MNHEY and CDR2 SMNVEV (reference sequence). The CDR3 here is CASSLVTGGPTEQYF. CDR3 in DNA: TGTGCCAGCAGTTTGGTTACGGGGGGCCCTACCGAGCAGTACTTC.

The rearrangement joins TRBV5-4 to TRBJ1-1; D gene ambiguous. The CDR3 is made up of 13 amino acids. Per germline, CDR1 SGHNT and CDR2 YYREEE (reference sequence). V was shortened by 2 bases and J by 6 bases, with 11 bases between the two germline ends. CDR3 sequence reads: CASSFEPMAEAFF. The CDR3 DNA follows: TGTGCCAGCAGCTTCGAGCCTATGGCTGAAGCTTTCTTT.

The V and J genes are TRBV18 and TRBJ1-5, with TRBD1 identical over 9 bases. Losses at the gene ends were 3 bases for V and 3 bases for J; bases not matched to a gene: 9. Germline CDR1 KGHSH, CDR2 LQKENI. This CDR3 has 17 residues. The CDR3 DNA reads TGTGCCAGCTCACCCGACAGGGGGGGAAGAGTCAATCAGCCCCAGCATTTT. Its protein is CASSPDRGGRVNQPQHF.

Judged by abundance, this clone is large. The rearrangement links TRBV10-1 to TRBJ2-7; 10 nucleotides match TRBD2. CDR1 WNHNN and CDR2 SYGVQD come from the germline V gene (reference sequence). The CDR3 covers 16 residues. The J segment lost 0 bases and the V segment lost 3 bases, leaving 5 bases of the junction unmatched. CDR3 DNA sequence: TGCGCCAGCAGTGATTTACTAGCGGGGATCTCCTACGAGCAGTACTTC. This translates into CASSDLLAGISYEQYF.

CDR3 protein: CASSYDRGVTEAFF. The CDR3 nucleotides read TGCGCCAGCTCTTACGACAGGGGGGTTACTGAAGCTTTCTTT. The genes are TRBV4-1 and TRBJ1-1; 9 bases agree with TRBD1. The junction had 9 bases not matched to a gene; V was cut back by 8 bases and J by 5 bases. Germline CDR1 is MGHRA and CDR2 is YSYEKL. The CDR3 is 14 amino acids.

In DNA form, the CDR3 reads TGTGCCAGCAGCTCATGGACAGGGACGGATGGCTACACCTTC. Protein product: CASSSWTGTDGYTF. This chain joins TRBV4-2 and TRBJ1-2; TRBD1 matches 8 bases. After removal of 5 bases from V and 6 bases from J, the junction contained 8 bases not matched to a gene. The CDR3 loop spans 14 amino acids. Germline CDR1 reads LGHNA; CDR2 reads YNFKEQ.

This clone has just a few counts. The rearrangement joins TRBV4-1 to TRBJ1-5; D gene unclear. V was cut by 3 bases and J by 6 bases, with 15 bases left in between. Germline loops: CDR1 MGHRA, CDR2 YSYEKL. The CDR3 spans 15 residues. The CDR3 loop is CASSQLIETGQPQHF. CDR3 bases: TGCGCCAGCAGCCAGCTCATCGAGACGGGTCAGCCCCAGCATTTT.

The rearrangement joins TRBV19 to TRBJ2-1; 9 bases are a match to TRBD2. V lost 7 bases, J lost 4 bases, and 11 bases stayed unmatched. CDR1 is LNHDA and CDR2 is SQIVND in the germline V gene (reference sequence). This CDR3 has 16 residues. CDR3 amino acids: CASTPVGLAGYNEQFF. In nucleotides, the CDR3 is TGTGCCAGTACCCCAGTTGGCCTAGCGGGGTACAATGAGCAGTTCTTC.

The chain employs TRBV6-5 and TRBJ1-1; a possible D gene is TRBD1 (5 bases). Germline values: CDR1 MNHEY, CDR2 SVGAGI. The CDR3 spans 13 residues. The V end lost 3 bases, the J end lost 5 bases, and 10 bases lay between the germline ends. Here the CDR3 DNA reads TGTGCCAGCAGTTATGGGAAGGGGACTGAAGCTTTCTTT. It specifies CASSYGKGTEAFF.

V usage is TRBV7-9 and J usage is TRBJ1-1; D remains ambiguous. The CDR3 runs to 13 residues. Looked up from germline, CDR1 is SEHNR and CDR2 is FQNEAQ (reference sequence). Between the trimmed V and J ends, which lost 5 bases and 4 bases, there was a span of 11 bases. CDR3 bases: TGTGCCAGCAGCGCGGAGGTGGTCACTGAAGCTTTCTTT. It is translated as CASSAEVVTEAFF.

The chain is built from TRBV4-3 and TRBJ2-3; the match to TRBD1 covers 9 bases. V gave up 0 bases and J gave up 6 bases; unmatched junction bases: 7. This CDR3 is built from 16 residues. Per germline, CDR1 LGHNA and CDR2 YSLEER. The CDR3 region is CASSQDAGQGSDTQYF. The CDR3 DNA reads TGCGCCAGCAGCCAAGATGCAGGACAGGGGAGTGATACGCAGTATTTT.

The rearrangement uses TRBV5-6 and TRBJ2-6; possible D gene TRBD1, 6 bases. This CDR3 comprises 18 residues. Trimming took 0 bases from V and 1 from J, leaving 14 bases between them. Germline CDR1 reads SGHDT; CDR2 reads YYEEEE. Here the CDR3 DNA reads TGTGCCAGCAGCTTGGGTACAGGGCTCCTATCTGGGGCCAACGTCCTGACTTTC. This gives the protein CASSLGTGLLSGANVLTF. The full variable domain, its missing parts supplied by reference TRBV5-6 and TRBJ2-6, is DAGVTQSPTHLIKTRGQQVTLRCSPKSGHDTVSWYQQALGQGPQFIFQYYEEEERQRGNFPDRFSGHQFPNYSSELNVNALLLGDSALYLCASSLGTGLLSGANVLTFGAGSRLTVL.